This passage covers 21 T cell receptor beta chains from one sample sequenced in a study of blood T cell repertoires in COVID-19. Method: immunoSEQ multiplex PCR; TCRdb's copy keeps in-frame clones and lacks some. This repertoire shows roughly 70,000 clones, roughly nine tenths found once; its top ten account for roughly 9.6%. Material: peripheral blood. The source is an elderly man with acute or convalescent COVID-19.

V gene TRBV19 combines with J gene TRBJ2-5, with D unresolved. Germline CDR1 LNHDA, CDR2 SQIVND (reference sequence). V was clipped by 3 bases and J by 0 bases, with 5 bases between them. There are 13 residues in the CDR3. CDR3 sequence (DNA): TGTGCCAGTAGTATTTCGTACCAAGAGACCCAGTACTTC. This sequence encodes CASSISYQETQYF.

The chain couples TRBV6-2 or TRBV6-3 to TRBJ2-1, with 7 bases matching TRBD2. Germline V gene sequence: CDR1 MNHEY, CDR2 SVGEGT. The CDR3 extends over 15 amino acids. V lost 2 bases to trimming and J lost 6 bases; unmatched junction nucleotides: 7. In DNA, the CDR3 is TGTGCCAGCAGTTACCATCAGGGAGGGCCCAATGAGCAGTTCTTC. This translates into CASSYHQGGPNEQFF.

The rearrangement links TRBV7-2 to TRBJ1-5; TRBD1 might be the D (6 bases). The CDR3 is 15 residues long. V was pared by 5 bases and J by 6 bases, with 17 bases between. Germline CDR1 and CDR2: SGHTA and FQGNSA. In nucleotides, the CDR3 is TGTGCCAGCAGCCCATCTGTCACAGGGACTCAGCCCCAGCATTTT. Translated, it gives CASSPSVTGTQPQHF.

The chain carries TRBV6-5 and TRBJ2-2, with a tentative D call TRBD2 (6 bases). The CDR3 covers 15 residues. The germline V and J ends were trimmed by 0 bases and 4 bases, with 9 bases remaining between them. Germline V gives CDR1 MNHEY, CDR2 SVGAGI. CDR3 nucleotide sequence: TGTGCCAGCAGTTACTCGGGGGGAACCACCGGGGAGCTGTTTTTT. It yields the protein CASSYSGGTTGELFF.

CDR3 region: CASSLGSRPSYGYTF. The CDR3 bases are TGTGCCAGCAGCTTGGGATCCAGGCCATCTTATGGCTACACCTTC. The chain links TRBV5-4 to TRBJ1-2; D remains unclear. The CDR3 loop spans 15 amino acids. Germline assignment: CDR1 SGHNT and CDR2 YYREEE (reference sequence). The ends were cut back, 0 bases at V and 5 bases at J, with 14 bases in the middle.

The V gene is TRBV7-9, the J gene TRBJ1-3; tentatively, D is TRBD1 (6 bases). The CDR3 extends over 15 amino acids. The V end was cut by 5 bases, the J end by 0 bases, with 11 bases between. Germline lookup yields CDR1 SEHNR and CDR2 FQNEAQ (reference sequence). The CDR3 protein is CASSPDRSSGNTIYF. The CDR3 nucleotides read TGTGCCAGCAGCCCTGACAGGAGCTCTGGAAACACCATATATTTT.

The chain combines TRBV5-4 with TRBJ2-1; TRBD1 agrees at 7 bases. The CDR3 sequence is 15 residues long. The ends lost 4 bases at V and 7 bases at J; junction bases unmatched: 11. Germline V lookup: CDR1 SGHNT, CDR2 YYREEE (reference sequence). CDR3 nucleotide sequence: TGTGCCAGCAGCCCACGACAGGGCTCAGGTAATGAGCAGTTCTTC. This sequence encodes CASSPRQGSGNEQFF.

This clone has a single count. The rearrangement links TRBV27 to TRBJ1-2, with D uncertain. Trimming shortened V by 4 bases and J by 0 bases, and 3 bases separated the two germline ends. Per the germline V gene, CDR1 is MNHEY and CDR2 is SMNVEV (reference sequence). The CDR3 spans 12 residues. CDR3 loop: CASSSTNYGYTF. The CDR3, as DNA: TGTGCCAGCAGTTCCACTAACTATGGCTACACCTTC.

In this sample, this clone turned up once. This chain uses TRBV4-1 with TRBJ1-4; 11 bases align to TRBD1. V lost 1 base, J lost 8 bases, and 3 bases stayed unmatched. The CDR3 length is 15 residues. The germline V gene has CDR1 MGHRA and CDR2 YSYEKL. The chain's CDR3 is CASSQAGTGGEKLFF. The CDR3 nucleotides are TGCGCCAGCAGCCAAGCAGGGACAGGGGGGGAAAAACTGTTTTTT.

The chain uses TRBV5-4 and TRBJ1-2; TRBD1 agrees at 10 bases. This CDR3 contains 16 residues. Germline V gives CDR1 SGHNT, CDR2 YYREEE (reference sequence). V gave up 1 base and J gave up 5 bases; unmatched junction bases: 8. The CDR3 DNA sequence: TGTGCCAGCAGCTTGCCGCTAGGACAGGGGGTTTATGGCTACACCTTC. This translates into CASSLPLGQGVYGYTF. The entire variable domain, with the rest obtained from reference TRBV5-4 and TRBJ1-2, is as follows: ETGVTQSPTHLIKTRGQQVTLRCSSQSGHNTVSWYQQALGQGPQFIFQYYREEENGRGNFPPRFSGLQFPNYSSELNVNALELDDSALYLCASSLPLGQGVYGYTFGSGTRLTVV.

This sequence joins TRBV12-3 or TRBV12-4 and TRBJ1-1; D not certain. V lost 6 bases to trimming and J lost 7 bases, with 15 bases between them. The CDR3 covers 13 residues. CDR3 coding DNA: TGTGCCAGCAGCCCTTCAGGCAAGAGTGAAGCTTTCTTT. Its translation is CASSPSGKSEAFF.

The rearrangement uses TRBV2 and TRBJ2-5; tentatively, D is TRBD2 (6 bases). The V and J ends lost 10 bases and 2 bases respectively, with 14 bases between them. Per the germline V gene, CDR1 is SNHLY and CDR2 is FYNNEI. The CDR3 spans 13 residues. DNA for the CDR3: TGTGCCACCGGGGGAGATAAACAAGAGACCCAGTACTTC. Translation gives CATGGDKQETQYF.

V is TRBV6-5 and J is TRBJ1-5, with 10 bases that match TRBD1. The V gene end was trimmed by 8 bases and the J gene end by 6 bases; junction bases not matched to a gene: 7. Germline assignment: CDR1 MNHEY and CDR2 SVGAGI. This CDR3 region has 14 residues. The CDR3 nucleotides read TGTGCCAGCGCCGGGACAGGGGACGTTCAGCCCCAGCATTTT. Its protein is CASAGTGDVQPQHF.

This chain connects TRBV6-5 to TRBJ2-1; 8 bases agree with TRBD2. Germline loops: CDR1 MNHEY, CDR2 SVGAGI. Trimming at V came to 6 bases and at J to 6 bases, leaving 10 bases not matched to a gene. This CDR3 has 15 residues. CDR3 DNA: TGTGCCAGCAGCTTGACGGGGGGGGGATTCAATGAGCAGTTCTTC. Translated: CASSLTGGGFNEQFF.

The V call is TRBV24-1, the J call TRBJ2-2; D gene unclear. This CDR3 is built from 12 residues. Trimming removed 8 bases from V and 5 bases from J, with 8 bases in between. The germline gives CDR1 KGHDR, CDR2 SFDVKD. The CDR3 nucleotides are TGTGCCACCACCCTAGGAACCGGGGAGCTGTTTTTT. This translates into CATTLGTGELFF.

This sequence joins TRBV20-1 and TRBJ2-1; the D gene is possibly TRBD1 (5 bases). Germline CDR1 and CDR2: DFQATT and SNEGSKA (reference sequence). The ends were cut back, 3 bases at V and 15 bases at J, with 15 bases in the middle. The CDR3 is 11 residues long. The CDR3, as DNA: TGCAGTGCTAGCTCCGGACATCAAGTGTTCTTC. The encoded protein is CSASSGHQVFF.

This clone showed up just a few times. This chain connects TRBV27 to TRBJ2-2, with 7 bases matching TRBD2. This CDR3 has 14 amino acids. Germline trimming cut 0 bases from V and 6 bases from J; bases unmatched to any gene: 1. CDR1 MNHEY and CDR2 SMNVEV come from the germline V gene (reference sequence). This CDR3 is CASSLSGGSGELFF. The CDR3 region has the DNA TGTGCCAGCAGTTTATCGGGAGGGTCCGGGGAGCTGTTTTTT.

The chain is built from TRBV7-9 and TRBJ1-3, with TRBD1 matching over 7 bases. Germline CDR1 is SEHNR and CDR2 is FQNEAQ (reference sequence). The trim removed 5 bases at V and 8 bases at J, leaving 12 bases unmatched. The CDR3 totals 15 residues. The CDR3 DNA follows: TGTGCCAGCAGCCTGGAACAGGGGAAAAGTCACACCATATATTTT. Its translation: CASSLEQGKSHTIYF.

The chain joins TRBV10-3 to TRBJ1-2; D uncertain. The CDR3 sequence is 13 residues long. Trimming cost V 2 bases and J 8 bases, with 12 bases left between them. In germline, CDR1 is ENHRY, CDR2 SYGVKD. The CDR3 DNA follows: TGTGCCATCAGTGAGCGGGGTGAGAAGGGCTACACCTTC. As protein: CAISERGEKGYTF.

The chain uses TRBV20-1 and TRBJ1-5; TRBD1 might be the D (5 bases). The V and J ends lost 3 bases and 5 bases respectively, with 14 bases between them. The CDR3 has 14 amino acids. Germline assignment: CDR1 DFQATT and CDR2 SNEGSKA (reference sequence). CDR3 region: CSASKGAGDQPQHF. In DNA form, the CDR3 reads TGCAGTGCTAGTAAGGGCGCGGGGGATCAGCCCCAGCATTTT.

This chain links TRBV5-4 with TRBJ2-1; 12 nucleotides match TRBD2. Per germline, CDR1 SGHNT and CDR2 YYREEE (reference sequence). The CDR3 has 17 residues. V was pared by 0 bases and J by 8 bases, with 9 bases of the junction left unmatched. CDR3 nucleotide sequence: TGTGCCAGCAGCTTGGAGGTAGGACTAGCGGGAAAGGATGAGCAGTTCTTC. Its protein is CASSLEVGLAGKDEQFF.